This TCR beta chain came from a study of cytomegalovirus exposure and HLA in healthy donors. The CDR3 runs to 13 residues. Trimming removed 6 bases from V and 1 base from J, with 9 bases in between. The germline V gene has CDR1 ENHRY and CDR2 SYGVKD. This clone was found a few times. Use of 60 Vbeta and 13 Jbeta primers characterized the PCR. Measured with immunoSEQ multiplex PCR; TCRdb has only the in-frame clones, and not every one. The sample holds tens of thousands of clones, nearly 80% seen once. This clonotype was sampled from a man in his forties in good health and CMV-seronegative. Source material: PBMCs. The rearrangement joins TRBV10-3 to TRBJ1-1; D gene uncertain. Here the CDR3 reads CAIRPTSNTEAFF. The DNA of the CDR3 is TGTGCCATCAGACCTACTTCGAACACTGAAGCTTTCTTT.